The 10 T cell receptor beta chains listed next were all sequenced from one sample in a study of graft-versus-host responses after intestinal transplantation. Assay used: immunoSEQ multiplex PCR; TCRdb lists only in-frame clones, some missing. The repertoire holds about 43,000 clones, with less than 95% as singletons. The starting material was PBMCs, obtained around 330 days after intestinal transplant. These receptors were obtained from a human patient who received an intestinal transplant, so some T cells may come from the graft donor.

This chain connects TRBV6-5 to TRBJ2-7; D gene ambiguous. The CDR3 totals 12 residues. Per germline, CDR1 MNHEY and CDR2 SVGAGI. Trimming stripped 6 bases from V and 3 bases from J, with 9 bases between. The CDR3 coding sequence is TGTGCCAGCAGCTGGGGTGGCTACGAGCAGTACTTC. It encodes CASSWGGYEQYF.

This chain uses TRBV6-5 with TRBJ1-2; D possibly corresponds to TRBD1 (6 bases). V dropped 7 bases and J dropped 5 bases, with 20 bases sitting between them. Germline CDR1 MNHEY, CDR2 SVGAGI. The CDR3 loop spans 15 amino acids. Written as DNA, the CDR3 is TGTGCCAGCACCAAACAAGACGCAGGGGAATATGGCTACACCTTC. Its protein product is CASTKQDAGEYGYTF.

The chain combines TRBV6-5 with TRBJ1-2, with 8 bases fitting TRBD1. The germline V gene encodes CDR1 MNHEY and CDR2 SVGAGI. This CDR3 is 14 amino acids long. J gave up 4 bases and V 7 bases, and 8 bases lay outside the gene matches. Written as DNA, the CDR3 is TGTGCCAGCAAGCCGTCAGGGGGCGCCTATGGCTACACCTTC. Translation: CASKPSGGAYGYTF.

CDR3 in amino acids: CASSEYHFQYF. The CDR3 DNA sequence: TGTGCCAGCAGTGAATACCATTTTCAGTACTTC. The chain is built from TRBV6-5 and TRBJ2-7; D not certain. Germline V CDR1 and CDR2: MNHEY, SVGAGI. This CDR3 comprises 11 residues. Trimming left V 5 bases short and J 10 bases short, with 12 bases between.

The chain employs TRBV5-5 and TRBJ2-1, with no clear D. Trimming pared 0 bases from V and 4 bases from J, leaving 11 bases between. Per the germline V gene, CDR1 is SGHKS and CDR2 is YYEKEE (reference sequence). The CDR3 runs to 15 residues. CDR3 sequence reads: CASSLVAKTYNEQFF. The DNA of the CDR3 is TGTGCCAGCAGCTTGGTTGCGAAGACGTACAATGAGCAGTTCTTC.

V is TRBV7-9 and J is TRBJ1-1; D gene unclear. The V gene's germline CDR1 is SEHNR and CDR2 FQNEAQ (reference sequence). Trimming removed 5 bases from V and 2 bases from J, with 9 bases in between. The CDR3 is 13 amino acids. CDR3 sequence reads: CASSPPLNTEAFF. DNA of the CDR3: TGTGCCAGCAGCCCCCCTTTAAACACTGAAGCTTTCTTT.

The rearrangement joins TRBV30 to TRBJ2-5; D is perhaps TRBD2 (5 bases). The length of the CDR3 is 12 residues. The V and J ends lost 3 bases and 5 bases respectively, with 10 bases between them. Germline V gene lookup returns CDR1 GTSNPN and CDR2 SVGIG (reference sequence). CDR3 loop: CAWRAGEETQYF. CDR3 DNA: TGTGCCTGGAGGGCCGGGGAGGAGACCCAGTACTTC. Complete variable domain (other parts from reference TRBV30 and TRBJ2-5): SQTIHQWPATLVQPVGSPLSLECTVEGTSNPNLYWYRQAAGRGLQLLFYSVGIGQISSEVPQNLSASRPQDRQFILSSKKLLLSDSGFYLCAWRAGEETQYFGPGTRLLVL.

This rearrangement joins TRBV6-6 to TRBJ1-2; D remains unclear. The CDR3 loop spans 12 amino acids. Trimming cost V 2 bases and J 7 bases, with 8 bases left between them. CDR1 is MNHNY and CDR2 is SVGAGI in the germline V gene (reference sequence). CDR3 protein: CASSYMGLGYTF. The CDR3 nucleotides read TGTGCCAGCAGTTACATGGGTCTTGGCTACACCTTC.

Only one count was recorded for this clone. The CDR3 DNA follows: TGTTTCGCGGGCCGCGGGAACACTGAAGCTTTCTTT. This gives the protein CFAGRGNTEAFF. The chain is built from TRBV30 and TRBJ1-1; D is unclear. The CDR3 is 12 residues long. The germline gives CDR1 GTSNPN, CDR2 SVGIG (reference sequence).

Details on this clone: The sample has other DNA sequences that encode this CDR3 too. The chain employs TRBV29-1 and TRBJ1-1; D possibly corresponds to TRBD1 (5 bases). The germline gives CDR1 SQVTM, CDR2 ANQGSEA. The CDR3 extends over 13 amino acids. Trimming left V 3 bases short and J 3 bases short, with 11 bases between. The CDR3 reads CSVDTRGDTEAFF. CDR3 DNA sequence: TGCAGCGTTGACACCCGGGGGGACACTGAAGCTTTCTTT.